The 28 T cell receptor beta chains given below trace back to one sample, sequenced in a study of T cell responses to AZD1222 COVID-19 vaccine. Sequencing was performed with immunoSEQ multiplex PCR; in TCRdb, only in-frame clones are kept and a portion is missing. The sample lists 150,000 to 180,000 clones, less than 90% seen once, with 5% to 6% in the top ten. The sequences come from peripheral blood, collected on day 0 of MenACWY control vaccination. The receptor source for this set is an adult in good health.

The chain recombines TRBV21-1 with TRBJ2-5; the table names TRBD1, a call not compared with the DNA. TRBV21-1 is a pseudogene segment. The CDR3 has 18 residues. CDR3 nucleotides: TGTGCCAGCAGCAAAGAAGAAGTCGGACAGGGGAAGGGAGAGACCCAGTACTTC. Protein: CASSKEEVGQGKGETQYF.

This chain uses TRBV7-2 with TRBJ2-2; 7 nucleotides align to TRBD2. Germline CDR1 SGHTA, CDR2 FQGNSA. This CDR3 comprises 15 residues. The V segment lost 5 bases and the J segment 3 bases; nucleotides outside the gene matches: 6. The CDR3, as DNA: TGTGCCAGCAGCCCCCAGCGGGGAGACACCGGGGAGCTGTTTTTT. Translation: CASSPQRGDTGELFF. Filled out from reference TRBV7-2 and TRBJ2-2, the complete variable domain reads GAGVSQSPSNKVTEKGKDVELRCDPISGHTALYWYRQSLGQGLEFLIYFQGNSAPDKSGLPSDRFSAERTGGSVSTLTIQRTQQEDSAVYLCASSPQRGDTGELFFGEGSRLTVL.

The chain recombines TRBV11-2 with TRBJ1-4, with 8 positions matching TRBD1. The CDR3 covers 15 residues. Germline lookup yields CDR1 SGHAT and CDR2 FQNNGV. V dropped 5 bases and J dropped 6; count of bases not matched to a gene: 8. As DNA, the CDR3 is TGTGCCAGCAGCGCTCGGACAGGGAGAGATGAAAAACTGTTTTTT. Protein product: CASSARTGRDEKLFF.

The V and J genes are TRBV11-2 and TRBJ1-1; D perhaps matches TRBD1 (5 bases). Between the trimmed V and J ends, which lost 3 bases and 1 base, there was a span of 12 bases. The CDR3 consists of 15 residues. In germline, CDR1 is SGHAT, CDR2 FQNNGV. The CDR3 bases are TGTGCCAGCAGCTTGGGGACTTTTACGAACACTGAAGCTTTCTTT. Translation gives CASSLGTFTNTEAFF.

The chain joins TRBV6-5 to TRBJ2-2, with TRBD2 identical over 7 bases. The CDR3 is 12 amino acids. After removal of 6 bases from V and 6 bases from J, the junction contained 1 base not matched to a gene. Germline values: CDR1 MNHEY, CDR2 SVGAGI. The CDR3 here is CASRRGAGELFF. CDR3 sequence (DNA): TGTGCCAGCAGACGGGGGGCCGGGGAGCTGTTTTTT.

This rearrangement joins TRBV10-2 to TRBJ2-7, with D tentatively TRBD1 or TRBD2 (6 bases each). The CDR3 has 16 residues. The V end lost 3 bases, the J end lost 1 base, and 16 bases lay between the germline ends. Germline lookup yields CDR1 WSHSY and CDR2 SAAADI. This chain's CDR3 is CASSDPAGQGSYEQYV. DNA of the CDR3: TGCGCCAGCAGTGACCCGGCGGGGCAGGGGTCCTACGAGCAGTACGTC.

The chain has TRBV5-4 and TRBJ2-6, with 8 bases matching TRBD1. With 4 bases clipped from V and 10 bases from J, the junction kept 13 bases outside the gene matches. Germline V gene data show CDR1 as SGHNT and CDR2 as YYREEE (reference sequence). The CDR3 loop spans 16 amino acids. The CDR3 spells CASSPGTDRVVNVLTF. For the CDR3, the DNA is TGTGCCAGCAGCCCCGGAACGGACAGGGTGGTTAACGTCCTGACTTTC.

CDR3: CASSLAGNYGYTF. The DNA for the CDR3 is TGTGCCAGCAGCTTAGCAGGAAACTATGGCTACACCTTC. J is TRBJ1-2 and V is TRBV7-9; no clear D. The CDR3 has 13 amino acids. Per germline, CDR1 SEHNR and CDR2 FQNEAQ (reference sequence). V dropped 0 bases and J dropped 2 bases, with 4 bases sitting between them.

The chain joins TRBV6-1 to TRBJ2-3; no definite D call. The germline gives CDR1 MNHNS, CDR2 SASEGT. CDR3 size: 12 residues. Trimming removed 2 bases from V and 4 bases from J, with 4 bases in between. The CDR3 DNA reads TGTGCCAGCAGTGAAAGGGCAGATACGCAGTATTTT. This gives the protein CASSERADTQYF.

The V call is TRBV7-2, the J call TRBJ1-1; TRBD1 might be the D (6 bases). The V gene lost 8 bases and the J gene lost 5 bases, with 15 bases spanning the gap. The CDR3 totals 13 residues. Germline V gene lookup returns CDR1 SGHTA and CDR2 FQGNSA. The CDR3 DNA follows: TGTGCCAGCGGACAGAAGTATCTTACTGAAGCTTTCTTT. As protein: CASGQKYLTEAFF.

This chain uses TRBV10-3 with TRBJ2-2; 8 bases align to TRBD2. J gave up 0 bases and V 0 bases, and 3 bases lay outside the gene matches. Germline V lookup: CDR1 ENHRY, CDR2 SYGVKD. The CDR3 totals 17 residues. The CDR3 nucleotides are TGTGCCATCAGTGAGTCGCGGGGGGAAGCGAACACCGGGGAGCTGTTTTTT. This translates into CAISESRGEANTGELFF.

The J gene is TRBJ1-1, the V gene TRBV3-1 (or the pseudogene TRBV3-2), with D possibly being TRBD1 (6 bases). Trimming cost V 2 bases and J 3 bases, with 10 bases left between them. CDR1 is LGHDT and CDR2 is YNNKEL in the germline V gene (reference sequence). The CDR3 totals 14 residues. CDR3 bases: TGTGCCAGCAGCCAAAGGGGGGCGTACACTGAAGCTTTCTTT. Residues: CASSQRGAYTEAFF.

The CDR3 reads CASGLVSTGVNTEAFF. CDR3 nucleotides: TGTGCTAGTGGTTTGGTATCGACAGGGGTGAACACTGAAGCTTTCTTT. The chain is built from TRBV12-5 and TRBJ1-1, with 8 positions matching TRBD1. The junction had 3 bases not matched to a gene; V was cut back by 0 bases and J by 0 bases. The CDR3 runs 16 residues. Germline V CDR1 and CDR2: LGHNT, FRNRAP.

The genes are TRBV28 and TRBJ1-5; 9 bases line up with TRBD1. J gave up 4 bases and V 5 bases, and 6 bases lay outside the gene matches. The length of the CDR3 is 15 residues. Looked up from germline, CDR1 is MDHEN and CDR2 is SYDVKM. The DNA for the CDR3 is TGTGCCAGCAGTCCCGGGACAGGGTTAAATCAGCCCCAGCATTTT. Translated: CASSPGTGLNQPQHF.

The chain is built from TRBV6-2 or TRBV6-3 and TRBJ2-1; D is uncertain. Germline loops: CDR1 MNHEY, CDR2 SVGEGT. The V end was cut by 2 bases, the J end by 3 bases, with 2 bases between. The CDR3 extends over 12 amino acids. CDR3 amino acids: CASSYNYNEQFF. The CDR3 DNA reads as TGTGCCAGCAGTTACAACTACAATGAGCAGTTCTTC.

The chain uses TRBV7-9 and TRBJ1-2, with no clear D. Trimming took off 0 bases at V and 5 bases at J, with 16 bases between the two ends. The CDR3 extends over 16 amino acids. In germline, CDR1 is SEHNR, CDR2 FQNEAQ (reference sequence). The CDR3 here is CASSLAEGSVGYGYTF. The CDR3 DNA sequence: TGTGCCAGCAGCTTAGCGGAAGGCTCAGTTGGGTATGGCTACACCTTC. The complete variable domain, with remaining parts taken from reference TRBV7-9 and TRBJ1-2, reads DTGVSQNPRHKITKRGQNVTFRCDPISEHNRLYWYRQTLGQGPEFLTYFQNEAQLEKSRLLSDRFSAERPKGSFSTLEIQRTEQGDSAMYLCASSLAEGSVGYGYTFGSGTRLTVV.

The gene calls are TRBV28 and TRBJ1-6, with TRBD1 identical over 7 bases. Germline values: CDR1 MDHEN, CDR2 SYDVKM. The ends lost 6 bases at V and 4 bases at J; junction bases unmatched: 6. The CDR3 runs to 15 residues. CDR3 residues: CASRGTEFYNSPLHF. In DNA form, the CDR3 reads TGTGCCAGCAGGGGGACAGAGTTTTATAATTCACCCCTCCACTTT.

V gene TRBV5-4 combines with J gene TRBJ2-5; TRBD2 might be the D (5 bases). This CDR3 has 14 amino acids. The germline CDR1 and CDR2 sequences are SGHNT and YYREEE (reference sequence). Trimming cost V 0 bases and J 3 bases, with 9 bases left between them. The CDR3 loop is CASSLAGVKETQYF. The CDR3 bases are TGTGCCAGCAGCTTGGCCGGGGTGAAAGAGACCCAGTACTTC.

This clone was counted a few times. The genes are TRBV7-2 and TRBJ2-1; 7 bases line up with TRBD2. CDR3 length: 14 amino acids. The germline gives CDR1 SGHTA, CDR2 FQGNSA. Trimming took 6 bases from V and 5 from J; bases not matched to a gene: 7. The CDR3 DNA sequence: TGTGCCAGCAGACAAGGACTAGTGAACAATGAGCAGTTCTTC. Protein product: CASRQGLVNNEQFF.

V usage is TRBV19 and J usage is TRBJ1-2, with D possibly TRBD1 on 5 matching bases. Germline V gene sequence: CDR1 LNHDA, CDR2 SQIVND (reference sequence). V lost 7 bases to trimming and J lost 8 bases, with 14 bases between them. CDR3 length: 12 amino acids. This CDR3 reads CASMGRFWGYTF. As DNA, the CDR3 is TGTGCCAGTATGGGGCGGTTTTGGGGCTACACCTTC.

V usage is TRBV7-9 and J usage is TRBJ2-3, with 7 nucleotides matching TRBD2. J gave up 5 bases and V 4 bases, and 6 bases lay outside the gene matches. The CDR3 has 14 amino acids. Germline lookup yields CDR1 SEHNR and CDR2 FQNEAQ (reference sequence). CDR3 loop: CASSSDGGKDTQYF. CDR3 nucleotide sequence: TGTGCCAGCAGCTCCGACGGGGGGAAAGATACGCAGTATTTT. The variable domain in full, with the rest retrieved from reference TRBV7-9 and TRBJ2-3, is DTGVSQNPRHKITKRGQNVTFRCDPISEHNRLYWYRQTLGQGPEFLTYFQNEAQLEKSRLLSDRFSAERPKGSFSTLEIQRTEQGDSAMYLCASSSDGGKDTQYFGPGTRLTVL.

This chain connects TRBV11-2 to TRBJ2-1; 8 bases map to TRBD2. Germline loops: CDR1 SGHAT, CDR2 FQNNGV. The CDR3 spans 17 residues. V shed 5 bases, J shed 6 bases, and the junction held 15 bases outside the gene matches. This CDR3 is CASSPRGAGAPFNEQFF. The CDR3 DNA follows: TGTGCCAGCAGCCCCAGAGGAGCGGGAGCCCCCTTCAATGAGCAGTTCTTC.

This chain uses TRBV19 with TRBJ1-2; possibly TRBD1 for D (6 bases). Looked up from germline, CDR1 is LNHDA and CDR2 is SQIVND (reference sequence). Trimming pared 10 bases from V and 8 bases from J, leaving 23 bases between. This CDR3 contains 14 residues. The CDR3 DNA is TGTGCCACAAAAATACGAGGACAGTCTTGGGGCTACACCTTC. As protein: CATKIRGQSWGYTF. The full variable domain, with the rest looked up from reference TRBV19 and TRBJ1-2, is DGGITQSPKYLFRKEGQNVTLSCEQNLNHDAMYWYRQDPGQGLRLIYYSQIVNDFQKGDIAEGYSVSREKKESFPLTVTSAQKNPTAFYLCATKIRGQSWGYTFGSGTRLTVV.

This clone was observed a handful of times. The CDR3 sequence is CASSVGTGYNEKLFF. CDR3 bases: TGTGCCAGCAGCGTAGGGACAGGTTATAATGAAAAACTGTTTTTT. The chain uses TRBV9 and TRBJ1-4; TRBD1 matches 7 bases. The ends lost 0 bases at V and 4 bases at J; junction bases unmatched: 3. This CDR3 has 15 residues. Germline loops: CDR1 SGDLS, CDR2 YYNGEE.

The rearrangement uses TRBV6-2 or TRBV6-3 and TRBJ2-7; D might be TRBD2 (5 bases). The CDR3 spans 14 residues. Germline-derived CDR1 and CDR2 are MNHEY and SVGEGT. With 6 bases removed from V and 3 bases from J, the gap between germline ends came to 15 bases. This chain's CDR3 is CASSPGYGVYEQYF. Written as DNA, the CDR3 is TGTGCCAGCAGCCCGGGGTACGGGGTCTACGAGCAGTACTTC.

DNA of the CDR3: TGTGCCAGCAGCTTACGGGAGTTATACGAGCAGTACTTC. As protein: CASSLRELYEQYF. The gene calls are TRBV7-2 and TRBJ2-7, with TRBD2 as a possible D gene (6 bases). The germline V gene has CDR1 SGHTA and CDR2 FQGNSA. Trimming took 2 bases from V and 4 from J, leaving 9 bases between them. The CDR3 runs 13 residues.

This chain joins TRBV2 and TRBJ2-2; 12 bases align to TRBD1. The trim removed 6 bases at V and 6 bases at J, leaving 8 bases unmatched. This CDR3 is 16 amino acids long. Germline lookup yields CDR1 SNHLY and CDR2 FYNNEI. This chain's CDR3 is CASSLAGQGAAGELFF. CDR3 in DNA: TGTGCCAGCAGCCTAGCGGGACAGGGGGCCGCCGGGGAGCTGTTTTTT.

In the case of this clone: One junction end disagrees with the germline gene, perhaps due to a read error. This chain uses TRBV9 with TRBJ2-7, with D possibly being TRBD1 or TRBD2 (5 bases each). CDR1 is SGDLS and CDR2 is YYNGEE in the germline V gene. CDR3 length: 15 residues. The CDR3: CASIVGHRGPYEQYF. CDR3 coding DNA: TGTGCCAGCATCGTAGGACACCGGGGACCCTACGAGCAGTACTTC.